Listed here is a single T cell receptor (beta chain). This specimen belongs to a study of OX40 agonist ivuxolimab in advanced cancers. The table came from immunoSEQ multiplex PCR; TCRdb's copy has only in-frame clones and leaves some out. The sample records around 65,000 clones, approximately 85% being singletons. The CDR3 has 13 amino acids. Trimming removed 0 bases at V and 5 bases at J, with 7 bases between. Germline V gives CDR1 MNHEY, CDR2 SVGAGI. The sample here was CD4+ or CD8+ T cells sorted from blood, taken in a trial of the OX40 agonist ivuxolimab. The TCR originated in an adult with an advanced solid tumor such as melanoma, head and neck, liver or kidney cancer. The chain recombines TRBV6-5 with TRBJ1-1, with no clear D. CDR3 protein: CASSYSERTEAFF. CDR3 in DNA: TGTGCCAGCAGTTACTCAGAGAGGACTGAAGCTTTCTTT.